The following is a TCR beta chain sequence with its context. Its antigen is as yet unknown. This sample was taken from a study of cytomegalovirus exposure and HLA in healthy donors. Across the study: Prior work identified around 110 million unique TCR beta sequences in around 170 million T cells. The study, taken as a whole, reports: Earlier analysis yielded a pattern in which most TCR beta V segments were productive about 90% or about 30% of the time. Most sequenced TCRs were rare (though some public TCRs occurred in many donors).

Sampled while nominally healthy, donors likely had unrecorded immune exposures. PCR used 60 Vbeta primers and 13 Jbeta primers. Here immunoSEQ multiplex PCR was the method, and the copy in TCRdb shows in-frame clones only, minus some. The sample includes about 110,000 clones, around 70% of them seen just once. The germline gives CDR1 SGHTA, CDR2 FQGNSA. This CDR3 is 13 amino acids long. V shed 4 bases and J shed 12 bases, with 16 bases lying between them. Sequenced material: PBMCs. The sequence was collected from a middle-aged woman in good health and CMV-seropositive. The chain combines TRBV7-2 with TRBJ2-1; D is possibly TRBD2 (5 bases). In nucleotides, the CDR3 is TGTGCCAGCAGCTCCAGCCACCTAGCTTGGCAGTTCTTC. As protein: CASSSSHLAWQFF.